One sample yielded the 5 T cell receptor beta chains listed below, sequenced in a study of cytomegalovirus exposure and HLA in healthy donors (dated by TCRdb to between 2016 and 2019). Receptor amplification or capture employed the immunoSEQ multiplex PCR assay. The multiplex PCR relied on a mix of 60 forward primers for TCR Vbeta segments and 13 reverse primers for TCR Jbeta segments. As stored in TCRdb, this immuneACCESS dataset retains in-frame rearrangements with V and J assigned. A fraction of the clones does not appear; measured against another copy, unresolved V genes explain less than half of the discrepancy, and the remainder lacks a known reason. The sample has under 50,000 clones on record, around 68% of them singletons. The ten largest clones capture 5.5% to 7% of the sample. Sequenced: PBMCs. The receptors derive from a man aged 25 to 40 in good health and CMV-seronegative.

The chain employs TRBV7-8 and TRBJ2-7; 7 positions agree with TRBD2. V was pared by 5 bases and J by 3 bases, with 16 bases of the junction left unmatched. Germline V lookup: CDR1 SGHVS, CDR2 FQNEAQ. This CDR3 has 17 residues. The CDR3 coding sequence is TGTGCCAGCAGCCCCCCTTTCGCGGGAGTTAGGGGCTACGAGCAGTACTTC. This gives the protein CASSPPFAGVRGYEQYF.

The CDR3 region has the DNA TGTGCCAGCAGGGACAGGGGGCTCGGGAACACTGAAGCTTTCTTT. Its translation: CASRDRGLGNTEAFF. J is TRBJ1-1 and V is TRBV2, with 11 bases aligning to TRBD1. The CDR3 runs to 15 residues. The V segment lost 6 bases and the J segment 1 base; nucleotides outside the gene matches: 4. Germline V gene sequence: CDR1 SNHLY, CDR2 FYNNEI.

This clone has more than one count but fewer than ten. CDR3 sequence reads: CASSLPPGSGASQGEQYF. In DNA, the CDR3 is TGTGCCAGCAGCCTACCGCCGGGGAGCGGGGCCTCTCAGGGGGAGCAGTACTTC. The gene calls are TRBV5-4 and TRBJ2-7; the D gene is possibly TRBD2 (7 bases). The CDR3 is 18 amino acids. CDR1 SGHNT and CDR2 YYREEE come from the germline V gene (reference sequence). Trimming cost V 4 bases and J 7 bases, with 30 bases left between them.

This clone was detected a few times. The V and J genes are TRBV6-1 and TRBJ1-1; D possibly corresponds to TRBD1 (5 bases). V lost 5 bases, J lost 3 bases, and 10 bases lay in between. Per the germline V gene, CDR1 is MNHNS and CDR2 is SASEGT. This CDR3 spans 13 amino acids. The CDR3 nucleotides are TGTGCCAGCAGTCGCAGGGAGGACACTGAAGCTTTCTTT. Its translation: CASSRREDTEAFF.

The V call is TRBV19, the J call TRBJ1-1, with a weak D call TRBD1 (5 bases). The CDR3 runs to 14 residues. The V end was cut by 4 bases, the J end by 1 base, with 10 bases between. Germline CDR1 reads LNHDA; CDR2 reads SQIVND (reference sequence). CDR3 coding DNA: TGTGCCAGTAGTACCAGTGGGGCGAACACTGAAGCTTTCTTT. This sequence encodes CASSTSGANTEAFF.